This T cell receptor (beta chain) was identified in a study of identical twins. With 1 base clipped from V and 2 bases from J, the junction kept 10 bases outside the gene matches. The germline V gene encodes CDR1 DFQATT and CDR2 SNEGSKA (reference sequence). CDR3 length equals 16 residues. Findings of the study overall: Analyses based on zero insertions could be partly confounded by invariant MAIT and iNKT cells. With beta out-of-frame sequences, excess sharing by twins was weaker. The abundant beta clonotypes from cord blood had fewer insertions, and memory repertoires had none of this.

MiXCR, run by TCRdb on the 5' RACE reads, gives a single entry per CDR3 protein. The profile shows hundreds of thousands of distinct CDR3 sequences, 6.1% of them singletons. In the case of this clonotype: The antigen is not known.

This clonotype was sampled from a man between 18 and 35 years old in good health. Source material: naive T cells sorted from blood. The rearrangement links TRBV20-1 to TRBJ2-7; 8 nucleotides align to TRBD2. CDR3 sequence reads: CSARGWGREAPYEQYF. Here the CDR3 DNA reads TGCAGTGCTAGAGGGTGGGGGCGGGAGGCGCCCTACGAGCAGTACTTC.